This passage covers 28 T cell receptor beta chains from one sample sequenced in a study of blood T cells in healthy people across ages. Primers used in a second PCR of about 7 to 12 cycles were a sample-barcoded 5' primer and a J-beta primer mix. In TCRdb, the 5' RACE reads were re-called with MiXCR into one record per CDR3 protein. The repertoire consists of roughly 800,000 distinct CDR3 sequences, with roughly 24% occurring once and the leading ten covering around 3%. These data were also reused for a study on T cells of mothers and their children.

The specimen was blood. All receptors come from a boy younger than 18 in good health.

This clonotype was seen a few times. The V call is TRBV7-6, the J call TRBJ1-1; unclear D gene. CDR3 length: 14 residues. V dropped 1 base and J dropped 0 bases, with 6 bases sitting between them. Germline-derived CDR1 and CDR2 are SGHVS and FNYEAQ. CDR3 in DNA: TGTGCCAGCAGCTTAGGTGCGGTGAACACTGAAGCTTTCTTT. Its translation: CASSLGAVNTEAFF.

V is TRBV5-1 and J is TRBJ2-1, with D perhaps matching TRBD1 or TRBD2 (5 bases each). CDR3 size: 14 residues. V lost 4 bases, J lost 8 bases, and 16 bases lay in between. The germline CDR1 and CDR2 sequences are SGHRS and YFSETQ. The CDR3 protein is CASSPGPNPDEQFF. As DNA, the CDR3 is TGCGCCAGCAGCCCGGGGCCAAACCCCGATGAGCAGTTCTTC. Full variable domain (missing parts from reference TRBV5-1 and TRBJ2-1): KAGVTQTPRYLIKTRGQQVTLSCSPISGHRSVSWYQQTPGQGLQFLFEYFSETQRNKGNFPGRFSGRQFSNSRSEMNVSTLELGDSALYLCASSPGPNPDEQFFGPGTRLTVL.

The chain links TRBV14 to TRBJ2-5; TRBD1 agrees at 7 bases. The DNA end favors TRBJ2-7, so the J call may be wrong. The V gene's germline CDR1 is SGHDN and CDR2 FVKESK. The CDR3 extends over 12 amino acids. The CDR3, as DNA: TGTGCCAGCCGGGACAGTCGGAGCGAGCAGTACTTC. Translation: CASRDSRSEQYF.

Only a few counts were recorded for this clonotype. J is TRBJ2-1 and V is TRBV4-2, with 8 nucleotides matching TRBD2. V shed 0 bases and J 10 bases; nucleotides not matched to a gene: 8. Germline-derived CDR1 and CDR2 are LGHNA and YNFKEQ. The CDR3 consists of 15 residues. The CDR3 reads CASSQERGGGVEQFF. CDR3 coding DNA: TGTGCCAGCAGCCAAGAACGGGGGGGCGGAGTCGAGCAGTTCTTC.

In this sample, this clonotype turned up many times. This chain uses TRBV7-9 with TRBJ2-3; 9 bases match TRBD1. The CDR3 consists of 16 residues. V trimming: 2 bases; J trimming: 3 bases; junction bases outside the gene matches: 6. CDR1 is SEHNR and CDR2 is FQNEAQ in the germline V gene (reference sequence). CDR3 sequence reads: CASSLPLDRGTDTQYF. CDR3 nucleotides: TGTGCCAGCAGCTTACCCCTCGACAGGGGGACAGATACGCAGTATTTT. Supplemented by reference TRBV7-9 and TRBJ2-3, the full variable domain reads DTGVSQNPRHKITKRGQNVTFRCDPISEHNRLYWYRQTLGQGPEFLTYFQNEAQLEKSRLLSDRFSAERPKGSFSTLEIQRTEQGDSAMYLCASSLPLDRGTDTQYFGPGTRLTVL.

A word on this clonotype: At one end the junction does not follow the germline gene, possibly because of a read error. V and J are TRBV30 and TRBJ2-7, with a weak D call TRBD2 (5 bases). CDR1 and CDR2 (germline): GTSNPN, SVGIG (reference sequence). The length of the CDR3 is 14 residues. In nucleotides, the CDR3 is TGTACCTGGAGGCCCTCAAATTTCCCTACGAAGCAGTACTTC. It codes for CTWRPSNFPTKQYF. The full variable domain, its missing parts supplied by reference TRBV30 and TRBJ2-7, is SQTIHQWPATLVQPVGSPLSLECTVEGTSNPNLYWYRQAAGRGLQLLFYSVGIGQISSEVPQNLSASRPQDRQFILSSKKLLLSDSGFYLCTWRPSNFPTKQYFGPGTRLTVT.

This clonotype was counted at least ten times. The chain carries TRBV7-2 and TRBJ2-1; 9 bases fit TRBD2. V lost 7 bases to trimming and J lost 10 bases; unmatched junction nucleotides: 8. The CDR3 extends over 13 amino acids. Germline V gene data show CDR1 as SGHTA and CDR2 as FQGNSA. The CDR3 loop reads CASNPALAGEQFF. For the CDR3, the DNA is TGTGCCAGCAACCCAGCACTAGCGGGCGAGCAGTTCTTC.

The genes are TRBV5-1 and TRBJ1-2; D remains unclear. Germline CDR1 and CDR2: SGHRS and YFSETQ. Trimming cost V 4 bases and J 5 bases, with 12 bases left between them. This CDR3 contains 13 residues. DNA for the CDR3: TGCGCCAGCAGCACCGAGGCTTTTTATGGCTACACCTTC. This sequence encodes CASSTEAFYGYTF. The entire variable domain, with the rest obtained from reference TRBV5-1 and TRBJ1-2, is as follows: KAGVTQTPRYLIKTRGQQVTLSCSPISGHRSVSWYQQTPGQGLQFLFEYFSETQRNKGNFPGRFSGRQFSNSRSEMNVSTLELGDSALYLCASSTEAFYGYTFGSGTRLTVV.

This clonotype was seen more than once but under ten times. This chain connects TRBV6-5 to TRBJ2-1; 11 bases are shared with TRBD2. Germline assignment: CDR1 MNHEY and CDR2 SVGAGI. The CDR3 length is 15 residues. J was trimmed by 4 bases and V by 4 bases; bases with no gene match: 3. CDR3 DNA sequence: TGTGCCAGCAGTTTAGCGGGAGGGGATTACAATGAGCAGTTCTTC. Translation: CASSLAGGDYNEQFF.

The chain combines TRBV24-1 with TRBJ1-5; a possible D gene is TRBD1 (5 bases). The CDR3 consists of 14 residues. Germline V CDR1 and CDR2: KGHDR, SFDVKD. V shed 4 bases and J shed 3 bases, with 9 bases lying between them. This chain's CDR3 is CATSEPGNNQPQHF. The DNA of the CDR3 is TGTGCCACCAGTGAACCAGGGAACAATCAGCCCCAGCATTTT.

This clonotype showed up just a few times. The chain carries TRBV20-1 and TRBJ2-5, with a possible D match to TRBD2 (5 bases). The CDR3 totals 12 residues. Germline V gene data show CDR1 as DFQATT and CDR2 as SNEGSKA (reference sequence). Trimming took 6 bases from V and 2 from J, leaving 10 bases between them. The CDR3 sequence: CSASGLQETQYF. In DNA form, the CDR3 reads TGCAGTGCCAGTGGACTGCAAGAGACCCAGTACTTC.

This clonotype was found a few times. This chain links TRBV3-1 with TRBJ2-4; the match to TRBD2 covers 12 bases. The CDR3 sequence is 17 residues long. The germline V gene has CDR1 LGHDT and CDR2 YNNKEL (reference sequence). V trimming: 4 bases; J trimming: 7 bases; junction bases outside the gene matches: 11. CDR3 bases: TGTGCCAGCAGCCCCCCTAGCGGGGGGGCTAGTGGTAACATTCAGTACTTC. The encoded protein is CASSPPSGGASGNIQYF. The entire variable domain, with the rest obtained from reference TRBV3-1 and TRBJ2-4, is as follows: DTAVSQTPKYLVTQMGNDKSIKCEQNLGHDTMYWYKQDSKKFLKIMFSYNNKELIINETVPNRFSPKSPDKAHLNLHINSLELGDSAVYFCASSPPSGGASGNIQYFGAGTRLSVL.

The chain employs TRBV12-3 or TRBV12-4 and TRBJ1-2; D perhaps matches TRBD1 (6 bases). CDR3 size: 13 residues. Trimming removed 8 bases at V and 5 bases at J, with 15 bases between. The CDR3 DNA sequence: TGTGCCAGCGGATGGGACATCGGTTATGGCTACACCTTC. Amino acids: CASGWDIGYGYTF.

The chain has TRBV7-2 and TRBJ2-1; TRBD2 matches at 9 bases. Per the germline V gene, CDR1 is SGHTA and CDR2 is FQGNSA. The junction had 7 bases not matched to a gene; V was cut back by 1 base and J by 3 bases. The CDR3 consists of 17 residues. The CDR3 DNA is TGTGCCAGCAGCTTAGTCGGGTTAGCGGGGGTCTACAATGAGCAGTTCTTC. Its translation: CASSLVGLAGVYNEQFF.

The rearrangement links TRBV18 to TRBJ2-6; D gene uncertain. Per the germline V gene, CDR1 is KGHSH and CDR2 is LQKENI. Between the trimmed V and J ends, which lost 2 bases and 2 bases, there was a span of 7 bases. The CDR3 is made up of 15 amino acids. CDR3 sequence reads: CASSPERPGANVLTF. For the CDR3, the DNA is TGTGCCAGCTCACCAGAGCGTCCTGGGGCCAACGTCCTGACTTTC.

The chain combines TRBV20-1 with TRBJ2-7; TRBD1 aligns across 9 bases. This CDR3 has 12 amino acids. Germline V CDR1 and CDR2: DFQATT, SNEGSKA (reference sequence). Trimming cost V 7 bases and J 3 bases; bases outside gene matches: 4. As DNA, the CDR3 is TGCAGTGGTCGGACAGGGGACTACGAGCAGTACTTC. This gives the protein CSGRTGDYEQYF.

V and J are TRBV9 and TRBJ2-3; possible D gene TRBD2, 5 bases. CDR1 is SGDLS and CDR2 is YYNGEE in the germline V gene. V gave up 0 bases and J gave up 1 base, with 12 bases separating them. This CDR3 contains 16 residues. As DNA, the CDR3 is TGTGCCAGCAGCGTAGGCCCTGGACTGCGCACAGATACGCAGTATTTT. Amino acid sequence: CASSVGPGLRTDTQYF.

The chain carries TRBV4-1 and TRBJ2-3; 11 nucleotides line up with TRBD2. The CDR3 is 19 amino acids. The V gene's germline CDR1 is MGHRA and CDR2 YSYEKL. Trimming removed 0 bases from V and 2 bases from J; junction bases left unmatched: 10. CDR3: CASSQDWASGGSYTDTQYF. The CDR3 DNA reads as TGCGCCAGCAGCCAAGATTGGGCTAGCGGGGGGTCCTACACAGATACGCAGTATTTT.

The J gene is TRBJ2-5, the V gene TRBV5-1; 7 bases agree with TRBD1. V lost 6 bases and J lost 5; bases outside the gene matches: 7. This CDR3 contains 13 residues. Per germline, CDR1 SGHRS and CDR2 YFSETQ. The CDR3 sequence: CASTIDRAETQYF. In nucleotides, the CDR3 is TGCGCCAGCACCATCGACAGGGCGGAGACCCAGTACTTC.

This clonotype has only a few counts. The chain couples TRBV15 to TRBJ2-5, with no clear D. TRBJ2-1 matches the DNA end more closely, so the J call is doubtful. Germline V gene lookup returns CDR1 LNHNV and CDR2 YYDKDF (reference sequence). The CDR3 is made up of 14 amino acids. CDR3 bases: TGTGCCACCAGCAGAGACCCTGGAAAATATGAGCAGTTCTTC. It translates to CATSRDPGKYEQFF.

This clonotype was counted a few times. Its ends do not fully match the called genes, so a read error is possible. This rearrangement joins TRBV27 to TRBJ1-4; D gene unclear. The CDR3 length is 14 residues. Looked up from germline, CDR1 is MNHEY and CDR2 is SMNVEV (reference sequence). For the CDR3, the DNA is TGCGCCAGCAGTTTATTGGGAGTGTCGGAGTCACTGTTTTTT. This encodes CASSLLGVSESLFF. Based on the CDR3 plus reference TRBV27 and TRBJ1-4, the full variable domain is EAQVTQNPRYLITVTGKKLTVTCSQNMNHEYMSWYRQDPGLGLRQIYYSMNVEVTDKGDVPEGYKVSRKEKRNFPLILESPSPNQTSLYFCASSLLGVSESLFFGSGTQLSVL.

There are a few counts of this clonotype. The chain carries TRBV11-2 and TRBJ2-5; tentatively, D is TRBD2 (6 bases). The CDR3 spans 15 residues. The V and J ends lost 0 bases and 3 bases respectively, with 11 bases between them. Germline CDR1 reads SGHAT; CDR2 reads FQNNGV. The CDR3 coding sequence is TGTGCCAGCAGCTTAGACGTTAGCGGAGAAGAGACCCAGTACTTC. Its protein is CASSLDVSGEETQYF.

The table lists this clonotype with a few counts. The chain recombines TRBV5-1 with TRBJ2-1; 7 bases are shared with TRBD2. Germline loops: CDR1 SGHRS, CDR2 YFSETQ. V lost 4 bases and J lost 4; bases outside the gene matches: 20. The CDR3 length is 19 residues. The CDR3 is CASSNLDASGIYTYNEQFF. The CDR3 DNA reads as TGCGCCAGCAGCAACTTAGACGCTAGCGGAATATACACTTACAATGAGCAGTTCTTC.

This rearrangement joins TRBV4-2 to TRBJ2-7, with 9 bases identical to TRBD1. V dropped 5 bases and J dropped 5; count of bases not matched to a gene: 7. Germline values: CDR1 LGHNA, CDR2 YNFKEQ. The CDR3 has 14 residues. The CDR3 region is CASSSDRGINEQYF. As DNA, the CDR3 is TGTGCCAGCAGCTCGGACAGGGGTATCAACGAGCAGTACTTC.

The chain combines TRBV12-3 or TRBV12-4 with TRBJ1-5, with D tentatively TRBD1 (5 bases). Deletions cut 5 bases from V and 2 bases from J, with 16 bases between. The CDR3 length is 16 residues. CDR3: CASSNTRGWGNQPQHF. Written as DNA, the CDR3 is TGTGCCAGCAGTAATACCCGGGGCTGGGGCAATCAGCCCCAGCATTTT.

The J gene is TRBJ1-5, the V gene TRBV6-5; TRBD1 is a possible D gene (5 bases). The CDR3 sequence is 17 residues long. V was clipped by 0 bases and J by 4 bases, with 16 bases between them. Germline CDR1 reads MNHEY; CDR2 reads SVGAGI. The CDR3: CASSYSSPPGKNQPQHF. The DNA for the CDR3 is TGTGCCAGCAGTTACTCAAGCCCGCCAGGGAAGAATCAGCCCCAGCATTTT.

In its sample, this clonotype was seen a few times. V is TRBV7-9 and J is TRBJ2-7; TRBD2 might be the D (6 bases). Germline lookup yields CDR1 SEHNR and CDR2 FQNEAQ (reference sequence). V was clipped by 6 bases and J by 1 base, with 13 bases between them. The CDR3 has 14 residues. The CDR3 DNA is TGTGCCAGCAGTTCTGGGGGAGGTTCCTACGAGCAGTACTTC. Translation: CASSSGGGSYEQYF.

The V gene is TRBV7-9, the J gene TRBJ2-1; 9 nucleotides line up with TRBD2. The germline gives CDR1 SEHNR, CDR2 FQNEAQ (reference sequence). The V and J ends lost 6 bases and 5 bases, in that order; junction bases with no gene match: 5. The CDR3 spans 14 residues. This chain's CDR3 is CASRPGLADNEQFF. CDR3 coding DNA: TGTGCCAGCAGGCCGGGACTAGCAGACAATGAGCAGTTCTTC. Full variable domain (remainder filled in from reference TRBV7-9 and TRBJ2-1): DTGVSQNPRHKITKRGQNVTFRCDPISEHNRLYWYRQTLGQGPEFLTYFQNEAQLEKSRLLSDRFSAERPKGSFSTLEIQRTEQGDSAMYLCASRPGLADNEQFFGPGTRLTVL.